This T cell receptor (beta chain) is from a study of blood T cell repertoires in COVID-19. Per the study methods: By means of reference gene primer amplification, nucleated cell counts were estimated. This table comes from immunoSEQ multiplex PCR, and its TCRdb copy is limited to in-frame clones, with some not included. V, J and clone size were drawn from that table, and D and trimming were deduced from the DNA. The data contain approximately 330,000 clones, roughly nine tenths of them singletons. Germline V CDR1 and CDR2: SGHNT, YENEEA. The CDR3 loop spans 13 amino acids. The ends lost 4 bases at V and 11 bases at J; junction bases unmatched: 10.

The V gene is TRBV11-3, the J gene TRBJ1-1; 7 nucleotides align to TRBD1. The origin of this receptor is a young woman who had recovered from COVID-19. Sequencing was carried out using PBMCs or T cells enriched from blood (not recorded which). CDR3 sequence: CASSSDQTGKAFF. Here the CDR3 DNA reads TGTGCCAGCAGCTCCGACCAGACAGGGAAGGCTTTCTTT.